Here is one T cell receptor beta chain with its context. Its cognate antigen is unknown. These data are taken from a study of T cells in localized non-small cell lung cancer. Broader study findings: Highest T cell clonality was seen in uninvolved adjacent lung, surpassing that measured in tumor. Sequencing was restricted to one tumor region; therefore, heterogeneity remains possible. Higher T cell density in the blood was associated with longer overall survival, whereas higher adjacent-lung clonality associated with shorter survival. Appearing in adjacent lung were a median approximately 50 of the top 100 tumor clones.

The assay was immunoSEQ multiplex PCR, and TCRdb's table has in-frame clones only and misses some. The sample contains more than 20,000 clones, around 81% of which appear only once. This CDR3 is 14 amino acids long. Germline values: CDR1 PRHDT, CDR2 FYEKMQ (reference sequence). V was clipped by 0 bases and J by 6 bases, with 12 bases between them. This receptor was obtained from a man aged 35 to 70 with stage II lung adenocarcinoma. Source: PBMCs, taken before any cancer treatment. The chain recombines TRBV13 with TRBJ2-7, with D perhaps matching TRBD1 (7 bases). CDR3 amino acids: CASSLGGRGVEQYF. CDR3 bases: TGTGCCAGCAGCTTAGGCGGCAGGGGGGTCGAGCAGTACTTC. The entire variable domain, with the rest obtained from reference TRBV13 and TRBJ2-7, is as follows: AAGVIQSPRHLIKEKRETATLKCYPIPRHDTVYWYQQGPGQDPQFLISFYEKMQSDKGSIPDRFSAQQFSDYHSELNMSSLELGDSALYFCASSLGGRGVEQYFGPGTRLTVT.